Listed below are T cell receptor beta chains from one sample, sequenced in a study of molecular identifiers for immune sequencing clone quantification. TCRdb called the PCR reads again in MiXCR, with one record for every CDR3 protein. The sample consists of about half a million distinct CDR3 sequences, around 23% of them appearing once. Sequencing used naive CD8+ T cells from blood, with Jurkat cell RNA spiked in. The source is a human donor in good health. Some libraries in this study had Jurkat cell RNA spiked in. Each CDR3 is given with its conserved first and last residue. The D gene is left open where the match is weak. Not every row has a clone size; where given, it reads once, few, many or a size class.

clone size	V gene	J gene	D gene	CDR3 protein	CDR3 DNA
many	TRBV12-3/TRBV12-4	TRBJ2-3	.	CASTSPGRYPDGTQYF	TGTGCCAGCACCTCTCCGGGGCGATACCCGGATGGTACGCAGTATTTT
many	TRBV20-1	TRBJ2-7	.	CSATLLVTCEQYF	TGCAGTGCAACGCTGCTGGTAACCTGCGAGCAGTACTTC
.	TRBV12-3/TRBV12-4	TRBJ2-3	TRBD1	CASSTPGGAGDTQYF	TGTGCCAGCAGTACTCCAGGGGGCGCGGGAGATACGCAGTATTTT
few	TRBV6-6	TRBJ2-7	TRBD1	CASSYPPGTGYEQYF	TGTGCCAGCAGTTACCCCCCCGGGACAGGGTATGAGCAGTACTTC
.	TRBV5-6	TRBJ2-7	TRBD2	CASSLPEGLKNEQYF	TGTGCCAGCAGCTTGCCCGAGGGACTAAAGAACGAGCAGTACTTC
many	TRBV7-2	TRBJ1-6	TRBD1	CASSLAGGDYNSPLHF	TGTGCCAGCAGCTTAGCAGGGGGCGATTATAATTCACCCCTCCACTTT
many	TRBV4-1	TRBJ2-1	.	CASSQTTRGRNEQFF	TGCGCCAGCAGCCAGACGACCCGAGGTCGCAATGAGCAGTTCTTC
few	TRBV6-5	TRBJ1-5	.	CASSYRDGYQPQHF	TGTGCCAGCAGTTACAGGGACGGCTATCAGCCCCAGCATTTT
.	TRBV12-3/TRBV12-4	TRBJ2-1	.	CASTGTRSYNEQFF	TGTGCCAGCACCGGGACGAGATCCTACAATGAGCAGTTCTTC
.	TRBV4-3	TRBJ2-4	.	CASSQEGLSAPAKNIQYF	TGCGCCAGCAGCCAAGAAGGTTTGTCCGCCCCTGCCAAAAACATTCAGTACTTC
many	TRBV27	TRBJ2-5	.	CASSRTALETQYF	TGTGCCAGCAGTCGGACGGCCCTCGAGACCCAGTACTTC
.	TRBV13	TRBJ2-3	.	CTSSLGRTDTQYF	TGTACCAGCAGCTTAGGCCGGACGGATACGCAGTATTTT
.	TRBV5-4	TRBJ1-4	.	CASSSATTNEKLSF	TGTGCCAGCAGCTCAGCCACAACTAATGAAAAACTGTCTTTT
.	TRBV6-4	TRBJ2-3	TRBD2	CASSDSTSRNTDTQYF	TGTGCCAGCAGTGACTCGACTAGCAGAAACACAGATACGCAGTATTTT
few	TRBV29-1	TRBJ1-2	.	CSVATMYGYTF	TGCAGCGTTGCCACCATGTATGGCTACACCTTC
many	TRBV28	TRBJ2-5	.	CASRLSAGYQETQYF	TGTGCCAGCAGACTTTCCGCGGGGTACCAAGAGACCCAGTACTTC
few	TRBV12-3/TRBV12-4	TRBJ2-7	TRBD2	CASSLSGRPPEQYF	TGTGCCAGCAGTCTTAGCGGGAGGCCCCCTGAGCAGTACTTC
many	TRBV6-5	TRBJ1-4	.	CASSEREKLFF	TGTGCCAGCAGTGAAAGGGAAAAACTGTTTTTT
many	TRBV3-1	TRBJ2-5	.	CASRNHRLEETQYF	TGTGCCAGCAGAAACCACAGGCTGGAAGAGACCCAGTACTTC
few	TRBV3-1	TRBJ2-1	.	CASSQEQTPSNEQFF	TGTGCCAGCAGCCAAGAGCAGACCCCGTCCAATGAGCAGTTCTTC
few	TRBV13	TRBJ2-5	TRBD1	CASSLGHLTGSGGQETQYF	TGTGCCAGCAGCTTAGGCCATCTCACCGGGTCAGGGGGCCAAGAGACCCAGTACTTC
few	TRBV6-5	TRBJ2-7	.	CASSYRDTYYEQYF	TGTGCCAGCAGTTACCGGGACACCTACTACGAGCAGTACTTC
few	TRBV11-3	TRBJ2-1	TRBD1	CASSSGQGAHNEQFF	TGTGCCAGCAGCTCGGGACAGGGGGCCCACAATGAGCAGTTCTTC
many	TRBV5-4	TRBJ1-1	.	CASSHDSNTEAFF	TGTGCCAGCAGCCACGACTCGAACACTGAAGCTTTCTTT
few	TRBV7-9	TRBJ2-1	TRBD1	CASSQGVGSNEQFF	TGTGCCAGCAGCCAGGGGGTGGGGTCGAATGAGCAGTTCTTC
many	TRBV28	TRBJ1-1	.	CASSLGRGAEAFF	TGTGCCAGCAGTTTAGGCAGAGGGGCTGAAGCTTTCTTT
.	TRBV14	TRBJ2-5	.	CASSKWDGKETQYF	TGTGCCAGCAGCAAATGGGACGGTAAAGAGACCCAGTACTTC
.	TRBV11-1	TRBJ2-5	TRBD2	CASSPAGVVETQYF	TGTGCCAGCAGTCCAGCGGGAGTCGTTGAGACCCAGTACTTC
.	TRBV7-2	TRBJ2-7	.	CARKHSYEQNF	TGTGCCAGGAAGCACTCCTACGAGCAGAACTTC
few	TRBV7-9	TRBJ1-1	TRBD1	CASSFIPGQINTEAFF	TGTGCCAGCAGCTTCATACCGGGACAGATAAACACTGAAGCTTTCTTT
.	TRBV12-3/TRBV12-4	TRBJ1-3	.	CASSLNDLGNTIYF	TGTGCCAGCAGCCTTAACGACCTTGGAAACACCATATATTTT
.	TRBV4-3	TRBJ1-4	.	CASSQDSSEKLFF	TGCGCCAGCAGCCAAGATTCAAGTGAAAAACTGTTTTTT
few	TRBV6-1	TRBJ2-7	TRBD2	CASSGSSGNFEQYF	TGTGCCAGCAGTGGTTCTAGCGGGAATTTCGAGCAGTACTTC
.	TRBV27	TRBJ1-6	.	CASSFDSLGLSPLHF	TGTGCCAGCAGTTTTGATTCCCTGGGGCTTTCACCCCTCCACTTT
few	TRBV4-3	TRBJ1-1	.	CASSQDRSTNTEAFF	TGCGCCAGCAGCCAAGATCGAAGCACGAACACTGAAGCTTTCTTT
many	TRBV2	TRBJ1-4	.	CAITPQDTVNREKLFF	TGTGCCATTACTCCCCAAGACACCGTAAATCGGGAAAAACTGTTTTTT
.	TRBV7-2	TRBJ2-7	.	CAGSLDPASSYEQYF	TGTGCCGGCAGCTTGGACCCAGCAAGCTCCTACGAGCAGTACTTC
many	TRBV19	TRBJ1-5	.	CASSTIGGLGNQPQHF	TGTGCCAGTAGTACGATCGGCGGTCTCGGCAATCAGCCCCAGCATTTT
many	TRBV14	TRBJ2-3	.	CASSLTTGPDTQYF	TGTGCCAGCAGCCTCACAACAGGGCCCGATACGCAGTATTTT
few	TRBV20-1	TRBJ2-2	.	CSAREVNTGELFF	TGCAGTGCAAGAGAGGTGAACACCGGGGAGCTGTTTTTT
.	TRBV4-1	TRBJ1-2	.	CASSQPQGGYGYTF	TGCGCCAGCAGCCAGCCGCAGGGCGGATATGGCTACACCTTC
many	TRBV7-2	TRBJ1-1	.	CASSLGPNEAFF	TGTGCCAGCAGCTTGGGCCCCAATGAAGCTTTCTTT
many	TRBV7-6	TRBJ2-7	.	CASSPTTGINEQYF	TGTGCCAGCAGCCCGACGACAGGAATCAACGAGCAGTACTTC
.	TRBV13	TRBJ2-5	.	CASSLWDRYQETQYF	TGTGCCAGCAGCTTATGGGATAGGTACCAAGAGACCCAGTACTTC
.	TRBV9	TRBJ2-7	TRBD1	CASSPGQGLGEQYF	TGTGCCAGCAGCCCAGGACAGGGGTTAGGCGAGCAGTACTTC